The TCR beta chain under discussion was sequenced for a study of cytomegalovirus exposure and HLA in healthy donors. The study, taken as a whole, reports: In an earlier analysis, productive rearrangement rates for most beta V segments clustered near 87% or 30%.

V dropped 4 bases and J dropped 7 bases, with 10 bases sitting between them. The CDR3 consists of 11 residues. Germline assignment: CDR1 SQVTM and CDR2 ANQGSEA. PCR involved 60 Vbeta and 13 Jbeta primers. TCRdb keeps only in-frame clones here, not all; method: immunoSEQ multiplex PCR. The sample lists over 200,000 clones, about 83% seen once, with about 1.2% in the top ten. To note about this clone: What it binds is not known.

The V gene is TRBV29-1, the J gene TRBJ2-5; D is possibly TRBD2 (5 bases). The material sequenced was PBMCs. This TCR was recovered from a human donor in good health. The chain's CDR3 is CSVVGAGTQYF. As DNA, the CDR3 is TGCAGCGTTGTTGGCGCGGGGACCCAGTACTTC.